This passage covers 25 T cell receptor beta chains from one sample sequenced in a study of blood T cell repertoires in COVID-19. Only in-frame clones appear in the TCRdb table, and some are missing; sequencing was by immunoSEQ multiplex PCR. The sample includes approximately 44,000 clones, about 83% of them seen just once. The sequenced sample was peripheral blood. Source of these receptors: a human donor in a cohort sampled during active COVID-19.

The rearrangement uses TRBV7-2 and TRBJ2-3; tentatively, D is TRBD1 (6 bases). Looked up from germline, CDR1 is SGHTA and CDR2 is FQGNSA. The CDR3 contains 14 residues. V lost 5 bases and J lost 4, with 13 bases in between. DNA for the CDR3: TGTGCCAGCAGCACAGGGTTCTTGGCAGATACGCAGTATTTT. As protein: CASSTGFLADTQYF.

The V and J genes are TRBV6-2 or TRBV6-3 and TRBJ2-1; D ambiguous. The CDR3 extends over 13 amino acids. Germline CDR1 and CDR2: MNHEY and SVGEGT. Between the trimmed V and J ends, which lost 0 bases and 9 bases, there was a span of 9 bases. The CDR3: CASSYSRLGEQFF. The CDR3 DNA reads TGTGCCAGCAGTTACTCGAGACTCGGTGAGCAGTTCTTC.

The chain links TRBV5-8 to TRBJ2-5; 9 bases match TRBD1. V was pared by 3 bases and J by 0 bases, with 6 bases of the junction left unmatched. Germline V gene data show CDR1 as SGHTS and CDR2 as YDEGEE. There are 16 residues in the CDR3. The CDR3 coding sequence is TGTGCCAGCAGCTCAGCCCGGGACAGGGACCAAGAGACCCAGTACTTC. Encoded protein: CASSSARDRDQETQYF.

The chain recombines TRBV6-4 with TRBJ1-5; no clear D gene. V was shortened by 4 bases and J by 4 bases, with 8 bases between the two germline ends. Germline V gives CDR1 MRHNA, CDR2 SNTAGT. The CDR3 spans 13 residues. The CDR3: CASSATMNQPQHF. The CDR3 bases are TGTGCCAGCAGTGCGACAATGAATCAGCCCCAGCATTTT.

The chain combines TRBV6-5 with TRBJ2-4; 7 bases map to TRBD1. Germline trimming cut 5 bases from V and 5 bases from J; bases unmatched to any gene: 6. The CDR3 is 14 residues long. The germline V gene has CDR1 MNHEY and CDR2 SVGAGI. The CDR3 DNA follows: TGTGCCAGCAGTAAGGGGGCAAGGGAAAACATTCAGTACTTC. Its protein is CASSKGARENIQYF.

The J gene is TRBJ2-2, the V gene TRBV11-3; 7 nucleotides align to TRBD1. The germline V gene has CDR1 SGHNT and CDR2 YENEEA. The CDR3 is 15 residues long. V shed 4 bases, J shed 2 bases, and the junction held 4 bases outside the gene matches. CDR3: CASSSGQSNTGELFF. The CDR3 DNA is TGTGCCAGCAGCTCGGGACAGTCAAACACCGGGGAGCTGTTTTTT.

V usage is TRBV7-8 and J usage is TRBJ2-1; a possible D gene is TRBD2 (6 bases). Deletions cut 2 bases from V and 9 bases from J, with 11 bases between. Looked up from germline, CDR1 is SGHVS and CDR2 is FQNEAQ. This CDR3 has 13 amino acids. The CDR3 DNA sequence: TGTGCCAGCAGCTTATTTGTGGAGGGTGAGCAGTTCTTC. Translation gives CASSLFVEGEQFF.

The gene calls are TRBV5-1 and TRBJ1-1; D possibly corresponds to TRBD1 (6 bases). This CDR3 contains 13 residues. V lost 1 base, J lost 5 bases, and 9 bases lay in between. The germline CDR1 and CDR2 sequences are SGHRS and YFSETQ. CDR3 protein: CASSLSQGTEAFF. The CDR3 coding sequence is TGCGCCAGCAGCTTGTCTCAGGGGACTGAAGCTTTCTTT.

The chain combines TRBV5-1 with TRBJ2-5; no firm D call. The V end lost 2 bases, the J end lost 3 bases, and 2 bases lay between the germline ends. The length of the CDR3 is 11 residues. The germline CDR1 and CDR2 sequences are SGHRS and YFSETQ. The CDR3 here is CASSFKETQYF. The CDR3 DNA sequence: TGCGCCAGCAGCTTTAAAGAGACCCAGTACTTC.

This chain joins TRBV9 and TRBJ1-2, with a weak D call TRBD1 (6 bases). Per the germline V gene, CDR1 is SGDLS and CDR2 is YYNGEE. Trimming took 2 bases from V and 6 from J, leaving 20 bases between them. The CDR3 has 16 residues. CDR3 sequence: CASSVLSAGVSDGYTF. The CDR3 DNA reads as TGTGCCAGCAGCGTCTTATCGGCAGGGGTTTCCGATGGCTACACCTTC.

The rearrangement uses TRBV15 and TRBJ2-6; possible D gene TRBD2, 6 bases. V dropped 3 bases and J dropped 2 bases, with 11 bases sitting between them. The germline V gene has CDR1 LNHNV and CDR2 YYDKDF (reference sequence). The CDR3 spans 16 residues. The CDR3 DNA reads as TGTGCCACCAGCAGGCGGGGTCTCGCTGGGGCCAACGTCCTGACTTTC. Its protein is CATSRRGLAGANVLTF.

V usage is TRBV7-2 and J usage is TRBJ2-3, with 9 bases that match TRBD2. Germline CDR1 reads SGHTA; CDR2 reads FQGNSA. The CDR3 loop spans 16 amino acids. Losses at the gene ends were 5 bases for V and 6 bases for J; bases not matched to a gene: 12. This CDR3 is CASSQRPAGGGDTQYF. The CDR3 nucleotides are TGTGCCAGCAGCCAAAGGCCAGCGGGAGGAGGGGATACGCAGTATTTT.

The chain uses TRBV18 and TRBJ1-5; 8 bases fit TRBD1. Germline CDR1 KGHSH, CDR2 LQKENI. The CDR3 runs 15 residues. With 2 bases clipped from V and 6 bases from J, the junction kept 6 bases outside the gene matches. This CDR3 is CASSPLQGVGQPQHF. The CDR3, as DNA: TGTGCCAGCTCACCATTACAGGGGGTCGGTCAGCCCCAGCATTTT.

The chain couples TRBV5-1 to TRBJ2-3, with a weak D call TRBD2 (6 bases). Deletions cut 4 bases from V and 2 bases from J, with 14 bases between. The CDR3 runs to 15 residues. Germline CDR1 reads SGHRS; CDR2 reads YFSETQ. CDR3 in DNA: TGCGCCAGCAGCCCCACGGGGACTTACACAGATACGCAGTATTTT. It encodes CASSPTGTYTDTQYF.

The rearrangement joins TRBV6-6 to TRBJ2-2; 9 positions match TRBD2. This CDR3 spans 16 amino acids. Trimming removed 0 bases from V and 5 bases from J; junction bases left unmatched: 4. From germline, CDR1 is MNHNY and CDR2 SVGAGI (reference sequence). CDR3 residues: CASSYSRGGETGELFF. The CDR3 DNA sequence: TGTGCCAGCAGTTACTCGCGGGGGGGCGAGACCGGGGAGCTGTTTTTT.

This chain uses TRBV3-1 (or the pseudogene TRBV3-2) with TRBJ1-2; D is uncertain. Germline V lookup: CDR1 LGHDT, CDR2 YNNKEL (reference sequence). This CDR3 has 14 amino acids. The ends were cut back, 0 bases at V and 6 bases at J, with 11 bases in the middle. This CDR3 reads CASSQDSGVHGYTF. In nucleotides, the CDR3 is TGTGCCAGCAGCCAAGATTCCGGGGTACATGGCTACACCTTC.

This sequence joins TRBV15 and TRBJ2-5, with D perhaps matching TRBD1 (6 bases). From germline, CDR1 is LNHNV and CDR2 YYDKDF (reference sequence). The V gene lost 6 bases and the J gene lost 6 bases, with 20 bases spanning the gap. This CDR3 is 15 amino acids long. The CDR3: CATSTTSGGYQTQYF. Here the CDR3 DNA reads TGTGCCACCAGTACTACCAGTGGGGGCTATCAGACCCAGTACTTC.

V gene TRBV7-2 combines with J gene TRBJ2-3; TRBD2 matches at 11 bases. Germline V lookup: CDR1 SGHTA, CDR2 FQGNSA. This CDR3 is built from 15 residues. V shed 3 bases and J 6 bases; nucleotides not matched to a gene: 5. CDR3 sequence reads: CASSFSGGAVDTQYF. CDR3 sequence (DNA): TGTGCCAGCAGCTTTAGCGGGGGGGCCGTCGATACGCAGTATTTT.

The chain uses TRBV19 and TRBJ1-2; tentative D call: TRBD1 (5 bases). The germline gives CDR1 LNHDA, CDR2 SQIVND (reference sequence). The CDR3 sequence is 15 residues long. Trimming stripped 2 bases from V and 5 bases from J, with 15 bases between. In DNA form, the CDR3 reads TGTGCCAGTAGTATATTTGCGACGGAGGGGTATGGCTACACCTTC. Its translation: CASSIFATEGYGYTF. Full variable domain (rest looked up from reference TRBV19 and TRBJ1-2): DGGITQSPKYLFRKEGQNVTLSCEQNLNHDAMYWYRQDPGQGLRLIYYSQIVNDFQKGDIAEGYSVSREKKESFPLTVTSAQKNPTAFYLCASSIFATEGYGYTFGSGTRLTVV.

The chain employs TRBV9 and TRBJ2-5; possible D gene TRBD2, 7 bases. The CDR3 length is 13 residues. Between the trimmed V and J ends, which lost 3 bases and 5 bases, there was a span of 11 bases. Germline V gene data show CDR1 as SGDLS and CDR2 as YYNGEE. CDR3 nucleotide sequence: TGTGCCAGCAGCGGTGGGGGGGGCGAGACCCAGTACTTC. Translating gives CASSGGGGETQYF.

J is TRBJ2-5 and V is TRBV5-4, with D possibly TRBD1 on 6 matching bases. Trimming shortened V by 0 bases and J by 3 bases, and 18 bases separated the two germline ends. This CDR3 has 17 residues. CDR1 is SGHNT and CDR2 is YYREEE in the germline V gene (reference sequence). CDR3 sequence reads: CASSLGGAQGLKETQYF. CDR3 nucleotides: TGTGCCAGCAGCTTGGGTGGGGCCCAGGGGTTGAAAGAGACCCAGTACTTC.

V usage is TRBV10-1 and J usage is TRBJ2-3; a weak D match, TRBD2 (6 bases). This CDR3 comprises 18 residues. Trimming shortened V by 0 bases and J by 0 bases, and 16 bases separated the two germline ends. The germline CDR1 and CDR2 sequences are WNHNN and SYGVQD (reference sequence). In DNA form, the CDR3 reads TGCGCCAGCAGTGAGTCAAGGGCTAGCGTTTCTAGCACAGATACGCAGTATTTT. Translation: CASSESRASVSSTDTQYF.

This clone was observed a few times. The chain carries TRBV4-2 and TRBJ1-3; D gene ambiguous. Trimming removed 0 bases from V and 0 bases from J, with 12 bases in between. There are 17 residues in the CDR3. CDR1 is LGHNA and CDR2 is YNFKEQ in the germline V gene. CDR3 amino acids: CASSQDENRNSGNTIYF. In DNA form, the CDR3 reads TGTGCCAGCAGCCAAGACGAGAACAGAAACTCTGGAAACACCATATATTTT.

V and J are TRBV5-1 and TRBJ1-6, with 7 bases lining up with TRBD1. Germline CDR1 reads SGHRS; CDR2 reads YFSETQ. The CDR3 sequence is 16 residues long. V gave up 4 bases and J gave up 7 bases; unmatched junction bases: 11. The DNA for the CDR3 is TGCGCCAGCAGCCTGGGAACAGGGGTCGAGAATTCACCCCTCCACTTT. Its translation: CASSLGTGVENSPLHF.

This clone has just one count. The chain combines TRBV12-3 or TRBV12-4 with TRBJ1-2; tentatively, D is TRBD1 (6 bases). V dropped 3 bases and J dropped 6 bases, with 11 bases sitting between them. The CDR3 length is 13 residues. CDR3 protein: CASSLGPGDGYTF. For the CDR3, the DNA is TGTGCCAGCAGTTTGGGTCCAGGGGATGGCTACACCTTC.